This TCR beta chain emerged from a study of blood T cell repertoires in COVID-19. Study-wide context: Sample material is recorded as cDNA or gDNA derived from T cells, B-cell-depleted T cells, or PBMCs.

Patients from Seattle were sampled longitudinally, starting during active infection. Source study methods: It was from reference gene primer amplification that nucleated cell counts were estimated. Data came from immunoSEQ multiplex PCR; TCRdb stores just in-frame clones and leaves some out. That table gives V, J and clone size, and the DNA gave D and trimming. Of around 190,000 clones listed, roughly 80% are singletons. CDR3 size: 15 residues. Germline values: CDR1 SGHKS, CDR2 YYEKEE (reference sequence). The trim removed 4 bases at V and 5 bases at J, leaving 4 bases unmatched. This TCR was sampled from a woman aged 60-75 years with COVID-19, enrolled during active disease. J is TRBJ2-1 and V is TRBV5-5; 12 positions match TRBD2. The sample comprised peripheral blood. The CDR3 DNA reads TGTGCCAGCAGCAAAACTAGCGGGGGGCACAATGAGCAGTTCTTC. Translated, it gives CASSKTSGGHNEQFF.